The clone carrying this T cell receptor (beta chain) was observed many times. Its target is unknown. This record comes from a study of CD8 T cells in ankylosing spondylitis. Study-wide results and limits: Reportedly, disease-linked clones are significantly enriched in ankylosing spondylitis patients' matched synovial fluid. There was a TCR beta motif, made of eight highly homologous variants, that appeared characteristic of ankylosing spondylitis blood.

MiXCR, run by TCRdb on the 5' RACE reads, gives a single entry per CDR3 protein. There are around 430,000 distinct CDR3 sequences in the sample; more than 15% occur only once, and around 0.92% lies in the top ten. Sequenced: blood, either unsorted or a sorted T cell fraction (not recorded which). The receptor was isolated from a male donor with ankylosing spondylitis.

CDR3 nucleotides: TGTGCCACCAGCAGAGATGAGAGGGGCGGGGAGACCCAGTACTTC. Translation: CATSRDERGGETQYF. This chain joins TRBV15 and TRBJ2-5; either TRBD1 or TRBD2 may supply D (5 bases each). The V gene's germline CDR1 is LNHNV and CDR2 YYDKDF (reference sequence). This CDR3 spans 15 amino acids. V was trimmed by 0 bases and J by 5 bases, leaving 13 bases between them. The variable domain in full, completed from reference TRBV15 and TRBJ2-5, reads DAMVIQNPRYQVTQFGKPVTLSCSQTLNHNVMYWYQQKSSQAPKLLFHYYDKDFNNEADTPDNFQSRRPNTSFCFLDIRSPGLGDTAMYLCATSRDERGGETQYFGPGTRLLVL.